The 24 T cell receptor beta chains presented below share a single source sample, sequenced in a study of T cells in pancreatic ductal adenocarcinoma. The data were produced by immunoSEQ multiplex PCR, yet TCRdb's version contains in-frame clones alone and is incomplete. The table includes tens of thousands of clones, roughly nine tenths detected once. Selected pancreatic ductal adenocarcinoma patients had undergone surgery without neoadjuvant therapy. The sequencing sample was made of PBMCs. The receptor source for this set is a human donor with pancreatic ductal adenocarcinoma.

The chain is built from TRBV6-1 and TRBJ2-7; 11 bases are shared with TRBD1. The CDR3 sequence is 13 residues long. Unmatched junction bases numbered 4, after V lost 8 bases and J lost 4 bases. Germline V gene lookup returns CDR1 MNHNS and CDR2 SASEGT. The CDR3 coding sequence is TGTGCCAGCCGGGACAGGGGGAAATACGAGCAGTACTTC. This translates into CASRDRGKYEQYF.

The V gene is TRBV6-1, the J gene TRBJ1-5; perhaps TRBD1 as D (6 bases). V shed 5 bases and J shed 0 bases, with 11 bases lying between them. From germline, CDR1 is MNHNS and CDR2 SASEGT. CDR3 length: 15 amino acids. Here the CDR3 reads CASSTQGNSNQPQHF. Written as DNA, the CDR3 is TGTGCCAGCAGTACTCAGGGGAATAGCAATCAGCCCCAGCATTTT.

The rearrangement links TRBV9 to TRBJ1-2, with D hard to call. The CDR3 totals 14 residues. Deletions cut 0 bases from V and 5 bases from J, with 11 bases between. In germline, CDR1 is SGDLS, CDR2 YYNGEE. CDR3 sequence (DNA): TGTGCCAGCAGCGTAGGCCCCCAGAGTTATGGCTACACCTTC. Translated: CASSVGPQSYGYTF.

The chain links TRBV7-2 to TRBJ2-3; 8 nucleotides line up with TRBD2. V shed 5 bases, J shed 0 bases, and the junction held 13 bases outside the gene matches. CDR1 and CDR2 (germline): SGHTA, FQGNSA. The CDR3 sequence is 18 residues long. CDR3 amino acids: CASSRRGGGRPSTDTQYF. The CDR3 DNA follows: TGTGCCAGCAGCCGACGGGGGGGCGGGAGGCCTAGCACAGATACGCAGTATTTT.

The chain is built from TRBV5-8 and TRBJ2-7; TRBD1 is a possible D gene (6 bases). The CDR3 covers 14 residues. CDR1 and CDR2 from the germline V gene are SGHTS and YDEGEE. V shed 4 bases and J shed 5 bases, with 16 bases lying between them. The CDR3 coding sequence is TGTGCCAGCAGCCCCAGGGGTCGGGCACACGAGCAGTACTTC. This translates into CASSPRGRAHEQYF.

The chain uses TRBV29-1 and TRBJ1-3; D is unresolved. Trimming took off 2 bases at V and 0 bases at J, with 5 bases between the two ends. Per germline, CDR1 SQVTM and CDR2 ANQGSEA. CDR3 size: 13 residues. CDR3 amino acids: CSVEFGSGNTIYF. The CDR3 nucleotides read TGCAGCGTTGAATTCGGCTCTGGAAACACCATATATTTT.

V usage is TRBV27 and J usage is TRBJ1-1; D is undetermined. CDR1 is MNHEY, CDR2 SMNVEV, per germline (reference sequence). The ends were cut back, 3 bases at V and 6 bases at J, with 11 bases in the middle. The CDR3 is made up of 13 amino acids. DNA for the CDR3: TGTGCCAGCAGTTTTGGAAGGTTCTCTGAAGCTTTCTTT. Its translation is CASSFGRFSEAFF.

For the CDR3, the DNA is TGTGCCAGCTCACCCCCGGACATGGTCTACAATGAGCAGTTCTTC. Translation gives CASSPPDMVYNEQFF. The V gene is TRBV18, the J gene TRBJ2-1; weak D call: TRBD1 (5 bases). Trimming took off 3 bases at V and 3 bases at J, with 12 bases between the two ends. The CDR3 contains 15 residues. Germline V lookup: CDR1 KGHSH, CDR2 LQKENI.

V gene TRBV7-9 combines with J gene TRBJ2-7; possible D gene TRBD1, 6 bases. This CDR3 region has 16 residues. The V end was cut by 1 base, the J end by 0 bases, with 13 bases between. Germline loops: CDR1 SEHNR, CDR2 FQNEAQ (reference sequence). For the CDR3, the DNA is TGTGCCAGCAGCTTAGTCCAGAGGGGGAGCTCCTACGAGCAGTACTTC. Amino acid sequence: CASSLVQRGSSYEQYF.

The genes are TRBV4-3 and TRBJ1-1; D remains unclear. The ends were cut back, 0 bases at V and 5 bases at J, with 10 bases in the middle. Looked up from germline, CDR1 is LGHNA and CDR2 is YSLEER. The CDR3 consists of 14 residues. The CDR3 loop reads CASSQDGSGTEAFF. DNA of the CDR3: TGCGCCAGCAGCCAAGATGGGTCGGGGACTGAAGCTTTCTTT.

The CDR3 region is CASSEVIGGEQFF. The CDR3 DNA reads as TGTGCCAGCAGTGAGGTGATTGGGGGTGAGCAGTTCTTC. V gene TRBV2 combines with J gene TRBJ2-1, with D perhaps being TRBD1 or TRBD2 (5 bases each). The CDR3 sequence is 13 residues long. Germline lookup yields CDR1 SNHLY and CDR2 FYNNEI. V gave up 3 bases and J gave up 9 bases, with 12 bases separating them. The full variable domain, with the rest looked up from reference TRBV2 and TRBJ2-1, is EPEVTQTPSHQVTQMGQEVILRCVPISNHLYFYWYRQILGQKVEFLVSFYNNEISEKSEIFDDQFSVERPDGSNFTLKIRSTKLEDSAMYFCASSEVIGGEQFFGPGTRLTVL.

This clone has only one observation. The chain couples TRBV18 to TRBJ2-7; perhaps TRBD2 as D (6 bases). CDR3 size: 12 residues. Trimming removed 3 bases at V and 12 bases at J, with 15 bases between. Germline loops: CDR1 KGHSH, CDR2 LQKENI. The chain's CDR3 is CASSPDYPTLYF. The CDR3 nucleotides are TGTGCCAGCTCACCGGACTACCCGACCTTGTACTTC.

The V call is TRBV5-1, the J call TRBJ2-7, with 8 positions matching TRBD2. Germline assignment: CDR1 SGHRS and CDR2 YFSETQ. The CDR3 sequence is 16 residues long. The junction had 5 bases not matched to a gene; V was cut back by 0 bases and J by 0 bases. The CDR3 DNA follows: TGCGCCAGCAGCTTGGAACTAGCGGCAAACTCCTACGAGCAGTACTTC. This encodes CASSLELAANSYEQYF.

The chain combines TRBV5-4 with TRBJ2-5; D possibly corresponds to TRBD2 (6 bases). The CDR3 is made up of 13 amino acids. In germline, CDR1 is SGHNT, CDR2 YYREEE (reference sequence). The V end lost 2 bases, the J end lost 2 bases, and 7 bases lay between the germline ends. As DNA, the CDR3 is TGTGCCAGCAGCTTTAGCGGACAAGAGACCCAGTACTTC. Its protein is CASSFSGQETQYF.

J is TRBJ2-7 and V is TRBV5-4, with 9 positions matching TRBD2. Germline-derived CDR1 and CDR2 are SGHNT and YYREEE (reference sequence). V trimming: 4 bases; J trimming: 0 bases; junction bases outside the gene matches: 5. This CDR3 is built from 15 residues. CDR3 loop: CASSPDSGSSYEQYF. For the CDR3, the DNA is TGTGCCAGCAGCCCGGATAGCGGGAGCTCCTACGAGCAGTACTTC. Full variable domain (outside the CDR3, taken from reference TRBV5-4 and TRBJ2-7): ETGVTQSPTHLIKTRGQQVTLRCSSQSGHNTVSWYQQALGQGPQFIFQYYREEENGRGNFPPRFSGLQFPNYSSELNVNALELDDSALYLCASSPDSGSSYEQYFGPGTRLTVT.

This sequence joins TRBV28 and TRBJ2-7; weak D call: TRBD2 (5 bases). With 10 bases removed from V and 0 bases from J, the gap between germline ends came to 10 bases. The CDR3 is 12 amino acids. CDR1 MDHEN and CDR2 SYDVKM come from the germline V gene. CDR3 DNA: TGTGCCACGGCCGACTACTCCTACGAGCAGTACTTC. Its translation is CATADYSYEQYF.

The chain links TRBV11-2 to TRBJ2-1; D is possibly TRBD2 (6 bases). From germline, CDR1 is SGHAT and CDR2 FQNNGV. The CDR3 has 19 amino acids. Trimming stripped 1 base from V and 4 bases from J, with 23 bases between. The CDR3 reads CASSLGWGLGSGLYNEQFF. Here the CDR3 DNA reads TGTGCCAGCAGCTTAGGGTGGGGTTTAGGGAGCGGGCTTTACAATGAGCAGTTCTTC. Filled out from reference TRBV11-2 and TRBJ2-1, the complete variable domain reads EAGVAQSPRYKIIEKRQSVAFWCNPISGHATLYWYQQILGQGPKLLIQFQNNGVVDDSQLPKDRFSAERLKGVDSTLKIQPAKLEDSAVYLCASSLGWGLGSGLYNEQFFGPGTRLTVL.

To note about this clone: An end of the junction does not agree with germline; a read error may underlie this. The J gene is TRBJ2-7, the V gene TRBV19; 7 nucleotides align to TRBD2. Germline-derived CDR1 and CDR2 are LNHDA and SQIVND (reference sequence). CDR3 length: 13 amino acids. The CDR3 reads CASNPGSGRSFSF. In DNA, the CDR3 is TGTGCCAGTAACCCCGGCTCCGGGAGGTCCTTTAGCTTC.

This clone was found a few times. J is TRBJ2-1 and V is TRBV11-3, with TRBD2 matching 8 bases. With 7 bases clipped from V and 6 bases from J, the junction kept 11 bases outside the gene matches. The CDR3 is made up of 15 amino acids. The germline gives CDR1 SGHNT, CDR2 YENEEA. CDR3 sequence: CASIPPNGRGNEQFF. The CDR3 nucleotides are TGTGCCAGCATCCCCCCTAACGGGAGGGGCAATGAGCAGTTCTTC.

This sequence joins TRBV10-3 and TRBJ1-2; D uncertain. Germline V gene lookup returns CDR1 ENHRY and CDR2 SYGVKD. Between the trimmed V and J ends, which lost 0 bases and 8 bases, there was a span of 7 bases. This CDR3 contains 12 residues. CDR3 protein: CAISESLRGYTF. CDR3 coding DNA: TGTGCCATCAGTGAGTCGCTCCGGGGCTACACCTTC.

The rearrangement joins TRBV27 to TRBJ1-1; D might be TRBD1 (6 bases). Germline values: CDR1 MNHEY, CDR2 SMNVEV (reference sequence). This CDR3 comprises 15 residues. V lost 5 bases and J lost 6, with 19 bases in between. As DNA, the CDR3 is TGTGCCAGCAGTCCAACGACAGGAATCGGGGCTGAAGCTTTCTTT. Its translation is CASSPTTGIGAEAFF.

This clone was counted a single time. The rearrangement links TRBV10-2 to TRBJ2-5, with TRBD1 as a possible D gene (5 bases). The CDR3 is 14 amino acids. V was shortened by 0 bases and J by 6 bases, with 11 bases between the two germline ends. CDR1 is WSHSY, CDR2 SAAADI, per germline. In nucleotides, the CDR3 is TGCGCCAGCAGTGAGTCGACACAGGTTAAGACCCAGTACTTC. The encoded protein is CASSESTQVKTQYF.

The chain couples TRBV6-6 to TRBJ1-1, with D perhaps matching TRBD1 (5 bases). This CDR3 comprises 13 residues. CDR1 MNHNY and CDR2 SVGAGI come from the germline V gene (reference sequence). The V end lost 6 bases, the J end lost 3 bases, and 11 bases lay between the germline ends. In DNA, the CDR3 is TGTGCCAGCAGCCCCGGACACTACACTGAAGCTTTCTTT. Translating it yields CASSPGHYTEAFF.

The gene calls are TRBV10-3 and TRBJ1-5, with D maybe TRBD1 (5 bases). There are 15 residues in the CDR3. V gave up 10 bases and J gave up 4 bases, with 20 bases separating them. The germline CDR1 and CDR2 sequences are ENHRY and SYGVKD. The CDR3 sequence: CATSEWGFGNQPQHF. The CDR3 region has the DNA TGTGCCACCAGCGAGTGGGGGTTTGGAAATCAGCCCCAGCATTTT.